This entry lists 13 T cell receptor beta chains sequenced from one sample in a study of T cells in Graves' hyperthyroidism and ophthalmopathy. Researchers took RNA transcripts and amplified the TCR beta CDR3 regions from them. The HTBI primer set served for first-round RT-PCR of the TCR CDR3. TCRdb fed the multiplex PCR reads into MiXCR, producing one record per CDR3 protein. The data contain hundreds of thousands of distinct CDR3 sequences, around 15% of them singletons. Sequencing was performed on blood. The receptor set was obtained from a woman between 40 and 50 years old with Graves' ophthalmopathy.

As regards this clonotype: This may arise from a read error, as a much more abundant clone is one base away. The V and J genes are TRBV20-1 and TRBJ2-7; 8 bases line up with TRBD2. The V segment lost 3 bases and the J segment 5 bases; nucleotides outside the gene matches: 18. The CDR3 totals 17 residues. Per germline, CDR1 DFQATT and CDR2 SNEGSKA (reference sequence). The CDR3 DNA sequence: TGCAGTGCTAGTGATAGGTTACCCAGCGGGGGTTCTCACGAGCAGTACTTC. Translation: CSASDRLPSGGSHEQYF.

There are many counts of this clonotype. The chain couples TRBV28 to TRBJ1-5; possibly TRBD1 for D (6 bases). The germline V gene encodes CDR1 MDHEN and CDR2 SYDVKM. V was cut by 8 bases and J by 3 bases, with 14 bases left in between. This CDR3 has 14 residues. CDR3 in DNA: TGTGCCAGCGTAATTCAGGGGCACAATCAGCCCCAGCATTTT. Translating it yields CASVIQGHNQPQHF.

This clonotype was counted at least ten times. This sequence joins TRBV28 and TRBJ2-2; D is unresolved. The CDR3 contains 13 residues. The ends were cut back, 6 bases at V and 3 bases at J, with 8 bases in the middle. Germline lookup yields CDR1 MDHEN and CDR2 SYDVKM. DNA of the CDR3: TGTGCCAGCAGGATATTATACACCGGGGAGCTGTTTTTT. Translating it yields CASRILYTGELFF.

This clonotype was counted between two and nine times. This chain links TRBV7-8 with TRBJ2-7; 7 positions match TRBD2. Losses at the gene ends were 3 bases for V and 5 bases for J; bases not matched to a gene: 7. Germline CDR1 and CDR2: SGHVS and FQNEAQ. The CDR3 spans 14 residues. This CDR3 is CASSFLAGVHEQYF. CDR3 DNA sequence: TGTGCCAGCAGCTTCCTCGCGGGAGTCCACGAGCAGTACTTC.

This clonotype occurred many times. The chain employs TRBV7-9 and TRBJ1-6; TRBD1 aligns across 7 bases. Unmatched junction bases numbered 7, after V lost 5 bases and J lost 6 bases. Per the germline V gene, CDR1 is SEHNR and CDR2 is FQNEAQ (reference sequence). The CDR3 runs to 15 residues. In nucleotides, the CDR3 is TGTGCCAGCAGCGAACGGGACAGTTTTAATTCACCCCTCCACTTT. Residues: CASSERDSFNSPLHF. Drawing the rest from reference TRBV7-9 and TRBJ1-6, the complete variable domain is DTGVSQNPRHKITKRGQNVTFRCDPISEHNRLYWYRQTLGQGPEFLTYFQNEAQLEKSRLLSDRFSAERPKGSFSTLEIQRTEQGDSAMYLCASSERDSFNSPLHFGNGTRLTVT.

In this sample, this clonotype turned up many times. The CDR3 loop is CASSYGTAGSEQYF. CDR3 bases: TGTGCCAGCAGTTACGGGACAGCCGGGTCCGAGCAGTACTTC. This sequence joins TRBV6-5 and TRBJ2-7, with 7 bases identical to TRBD1. This CDR3 is built from 14 residues. V trimming: 2 bases; J trimming: 6 bases; junction bases outside the gene matches: 7. In germline, CDR1 is MNHEY, CDR2 SVGAGI.

This clonotype was found a few times. A much larger clone lies a single base off, so this may be a read error. V and J are TRBV27 and TRBJ2-2; tentatively, D is TRBD1 (6 bases). CDR1 is MNHEY and CDR2 is SMNVEV in the germline V gene (reference sequence). CDR3 length: 16 amino acids. The V end was cut by 7 bases, the J end by 4 bases, with 19 bases between. The CDR3 DNA reads as TGTGCCAGCAAAGAAACAGGGAGACGTAGCACCGGGGAGCTGTTTTTT. Translated: CASKETGRRSTGELFF.

A note on this clonotype: A much larger clone lies a single base off, so this may be a read error. The gene calls are TRBV29-1 and TRBJ1-2; a possible D gene is TRBD1 (5 bases). V was clipped by 5 bases and J by 8 bases, with 12 bases between them. Germline loops: CDR1 SQVTM, CDR2 ANQGSEA. This CDR3 is built from 11 residues. The CDR3 protein is CSVQAGPGYTF. The CDR3 DNA sequence: TGCAGCGTTCAGGCGGGACCGGGCTACACCTTC.

The chain carries TRBV12-3 or TRBV12-4 and TRBJ1-2; D may be TRBD1 (5 bases). The germline V and J ends were trimmed by 2 bases and 3 bases, with 10 bases remaining between them. This CDR3 comprises 14 residues. The DNA for the CDR3 is TGTGCCAGCAGTTTATGGGGGGTGGACTATGGCTACACCTTC. Translation gives CASSLWGVDYGYTF.

This clonotype was seen ten or more times. V gene TRBV6-2 or TRBV6-3 combines with J gene TRBJ1-2; TRBD1 aligns across 9 bases. Germline-derived CDR1 and CDR2 are MNHEY and SVGEGT. V lost 10 bases, J lost 7 bases, and 16 bases stayed unmatched. CDR3 length equals 15 residues. The chain's CDR3 is CATVPPGTGNPGYTF. The CDR3 DNA reads TGTGCCACAGTTCCCCCCGGGACAGGGAATCCTGGCTACACCTTC.

Many counts were recorded for this clonotype. This chain uses TRBV25-1 with TRBJ1-2; weak D call: TRBD1 (6 bases). V dropped 5 bases and J dropped 4 bases, with 20 bases sitting between them. Germline V lookup: CDR1 MGHDK, CDR2 SYGVNS. The CDR3 runs 16 residues. In nucleotides, the CDR3 is TGTGCCAGCAGTTCCTTAGGGCAGGGGAGGACCTATGGCTACACCTTC. It is translated as CASSSLGQGRTYGYTF.

This chain joins TRBV18 and TRBJ2-3; 9 bases are shared with TRBD1. The CDR3 totals 12 residues. The ends lost 8 bases at V and 6 bases at J; junction bases unmatched: 3. Germline V CDR1 and CDR2: KGHSH, LQKENI. The CDR3 DNA reads as TGTGCCAGCGGACAGGGGACGGATACGCAGTATTTT. It codes for CASGQGTDTQYF.

The chain uses TRBV5-1 and TRBJ1-5, with D perhaps matching TRBD1 (5 bases). The CDR3 contains 14 residues. Germline V CDR1 and CDR2: SGHRS, YFSETQ. V dropped 4 bases and J dropped 4 bases, with 12 bases sitting between them. The CDR3 sequence is CASSPVEGNQPQHF. DNA of the CDR3: TGCGCCAGCAGCCCCGTTGAGGGGAATCAGCCCCAGCATTTT.